This T cell receptor beta chain came from a study of T-cell memory formation after mild COVID-19. Study overall: TCR clusters largely stayed donor specific. Study-level findings and limits: Contracting CD4+ clones sat mainly in CM and EM; CD8+ in EMRA. What remained unconfirmed was the SARS-CoV-2 specificity of second-wave clones peaking on day 37.

Trimming removed 0 bases at V and 4 bases at J, with 7 bases between. The CDR3 consists of 14 residues. Germline CDR1 and CDR2: SGHRS and YFSETQ. MiXCR, applied by TCRdb to the 5' RACE reads, yields one record per CDR3 protein. Found here are 300,000 to 400,000 distinct CDR3 sequences, 25% to 30% of them singletons; the top ten hold 13%. In regard to this clonotype: What it binds is unknown.

The receptor was isolated from an adult woman who had mild COVID-19 (a few samples of this study predate the infection). Cell type and time point are not known. Sequencing used PBMCs or a T cell subset sorted from them (not recorded which). The chain couples TRBV5-1 to TRBJ2-2; no clear D gene. The CDR3 coding sequence is TGCGCCAGCAGCTTGGTAGGACCCACCGGGGAGCTGTTTTTT. Its translation is CASSLVGPTGELFF. Full variable domain (remainder filled in from reference TRBV5-1 and TRBJ2-2): KAGVTQTPRYLIKTRGQQVTLSCSPISGHRSVSWYQQTPGQGLQFLFEYFSETQRNKGNFPGRFSGRQFSNSRSEMNVSTLELGDSALYLCASSLVGPTGELFFGEGSRLTVL.